The rows below give T cell receptor beta chains drawn from one sample of a study of T cells in Graves' hyperthyroidism and ophthalmopathy. TCRdb used MiXCR to reprocess the multiplex PCR reads, holding one entry per CDR3 protein. The profile shows 300,000 to 450,000 distinct CDR3 sequences, 13% of them singletons. The sequenced sample consisted of blood. These receptors were collected from a young woman with Graves' hyperthyroidism. CDR3s include the opening cysteine and the closing phenylalanine or tryptophan. D genes are given only for firm matches. Size is stated for part of the rows, as once, few or many counts, or as a class when the clone is expanded.

j_call: TRBJ1-5; clone_size: few; v_call: TRBV10-3; d_call: TRBD1; cdr3_length: 16; cdr3_aa: CATWDSRVWSNQPQHF; cdr3_nt: TGTGCCACATGGGACAGCCGAGTTTGGAGCAATCAGCCCCAGCATTTT
j_call: TRBJ1-5; clone_size: few; v_call: TRBV4-1; d_call: NA; cdr3_length: 16; cdr3_aa: CASSQVGGGSNQPQHF; cdr3_nt: TGCGCCAGCAGCCAAGTGGGGGGGGGTAGCAATCAGCCCCAGCATTTT
j_call: TRBJ2-7; clone_size: many; v_call: TRBV2; d_call: TRBD1; cdr3_length: 14; cdr3_aa: CASRPGTASYEQYF; cdr3_nt: TGTGCCAGCAGACCCGGGACAGCATCCTACGAGCAGTACTTC
j_call: TRBJ2-1; clone_size: many; v_call: TRBV7-3; d_call: TRBD2; cdr3_length: 15; cdr3_aa: CASSLLAASYNEQFF; cdr3_nt: TGTGCCAGCAGCTTACTAGCGGCATCCTACAATGAGCAGTTCTTC
j_call: TRBJ1-6; clone_size: few; v_call: TRBV6-5; d_call: NA; cdr3_length: 16; cdr3_aa: CASSYSGDNYNSPLHF; cdr3_nt: TGTGCCAGCAGTTACTCAGGGGACAATTATAATTCACCCCTCCACTTT
j_call: TRBJ1-5; clone_size: NA; v_call: TRBV7-2; d_call: NA; cdr3_length: 14; cdr3_aa: CASSFYRLDQPQHF; cdr3_nt: TGTGCCAGCAGCTTCTACAGGTTGGATCAGCCCCAGCATTTT
j_call: TRBJ1-1; clone_size: once; v_call: TRBV3-1; d_call: NA; cdr3_length: 14; cdr3_aa: CASSQGYRATEAFF; cdr3_nt: TGTGCCAGCAGCCAAGGGTACAGGGCGACTGAAGCTTTCTTT
j_call: TRBJ2-1; clone_size: many; v_call: TRBV27; d_call: TRBD2; cdr3_length: 20; cdr3_aa: CASSFLIKGGGLYSYNEQFF; cdr3_nt: TGTGCCAGCAGTTTCCTAATAAAGGGCGGGGGGCTATACTCCTACAATGAGCAGTTCTTC
j_call: TRBJ1-1; clone_size: NA; v_call: TRBV27; d_call: NA; cdr3_length: 13; cdr3_aa: CASSFGVGSEAFF; cdr3_nt: TGTGCCAGCAGTTTTGGGGTAGGATCTGAAGCTTTCTTT
j_call: TRBJ1-4; clone_size: many; v_call: TRBV28; d_call: TRBD1; cdr3_length: 15; cdr3_aa: CASTPPGTGGEKLFF; cdr3_nt: TGTGCCAGCACCCCCCCGGGGACAGGGGGCGAAAAACTGTTTTTT
j_call: TRBJ2-2; clone_size: many; v_call: TRBV28; d_call: TRBD2; cdr3_length: 14; cdr3_aa: CASRGTSGTGELFF; cdr3_nt: TGTGCCAGCAGGGGGACTAGCGGTACCGGGGAGCTGTTTTTT
j_call: TRBJ2-5; clone_size: many; v_call: TRBV20-1; d_call: TRBD2; cdr3_length: 15; cdr3_aa: CSALGAGGPQETQYF; cdr3_nt: TGCAGTGCTTTAGGGGCGGGGGGACCCCAAGAGACCCAGTACTTC
j_call: TRBJ1-1; clone_size: many; v_call: TRBV7-2; d_call: TRBD1; cdr3_length: 14; cdr3_aa: CASSLFSGGTEAFF; cdr3_nt: TGTGCCAGCAGCCTTTTTTCAGGGGGCACTGAAGCTTTCTTT
j_call: TRBJ2-1; clone_size: NA; v_call: TRBV24-1; d_call: NA; cdr3_length: 14; cdr3_aa: CATSDPRRYNEQFF; cdr3_nt: TGTGCCACCAGTGATCCCCGGAGATACAATGAGCAGTTCTTC
j_call: TRBJ2-5; clone_size: many; v_call: TRBV5-1; d_call: NA; cdr3_length: 13; cdr3_aa: CASSLTALETQYF; cdr3_nt: TGCGCCAGCAGCTTGACAGCCTTGGAGACCCAGTACTTC
j_call: TRBJ1-2; clone_size: many; v_call: TRBV12-3/TRBV12-4; d_call: NA; cdr3_length: 14; cdr3_aa: CASSRAGGHYGYTF; cdr3_nt: TGTGCCAGCAGTCGCGCTGGGGGGCACTATGGCTACACCTTC
j_call: TRBJ1-1; clone_size: many; v_call: TRBV7-2; d_call: NA; cdr3_length: 14; cdr3_aa: CASSFRPGVTEAFF; cdr3_nt: TGTGCCAGCAGCTTCAGACCCGGGGTCACTGAAGCTTTCTTT
j_call: TRBJ2-1; clone_size: NA; v_call: TRBV5-8; d_call: TRBD2; cdr3_length: 15; cdr3_aa: CASSPLAGVENEQFF; cdr3_nt: TGTGCCAGCAGTCCTCTAGCGGGAGTCGAAAATGAGCAGTTCTTC
j_call: TRBJ1-5; clone_size: many; v_call: TRBV6-1; d_call: TRBD1; cdr3_length: 16; cdr3_aa: CASSEPFRDREQPQHF; cdr3_nt: TGTGCCAGCAGTGAGCCCTTCCGGGACAGGGAACAGCCCCAGCATTTT
j_call: TRBJ1-5; clone_size: NA; v_call: TRBV6-1; d_call: NA; cdr3_length: 16; cdr3_aa: CASRGLAGGGNQPQHF; cdr3_nt: TGTGCCAGCCGGGGGCTAGCGGGGGGAGGCAATCAGCCCCAGCATTTT
j_call: TRBJ2-5; clone_size: many; v_call: TRBV28; d_call: NA; cdr3_length: 13; cdr3_aa: CASSLIVQETQYF; cdr3_nt: TGTGCCAGCAGTTTAATCGTGCAAGAGACCCAGTACTTC
j_call: TRBJ1-6; clone_size: NA; v_call: TRBV6-5; d_call: TRBD1; cdr3_length: 16; cdr3_aa: CASSYTGTGGNSPLHF; cdr3_nt: TGTGCCAGCAGTTACACCGGGACAGGGGGAAATTCACCCCTCCACTTT
j_call: TRBJ1-2; clone_size: few; v_call: TRBV3-1; d_call: NA; cdr3_length: 14; cdr3_aa: CASSAPGGAQGYTF; cdr3_nt: TGTGCCAGCAGCGCCCCGGGTGGGGCCCAAGGCTACACCTTC
j_call: TRBJ2-1; clone_size: many; v_call: TRBV5-1; d_call: NA; cdr3_length: 15; cdr3_aa: CASSTPRGGMDEQFF; cdr3_nt: TGCGCCAGCAGCACCCCGCGGGGCGGGATGGATGAGCAGTTCTTC
j_call: TRBJ1-2; clone_size: NA; v_call: TRBV14; d_call: NA; cdr3_length: 14; cdr3_aa: CASSLGTFIVGYTF; cdr3_nt: TGTGCCAGCAGCCTCGGGACCTTTATTGTTGGCTACACCTTC
j_call: TRBJ1-1; clone_size: many; v_call: TRBV6-2/TRBV6-3; d_call: NA; cdr3_length: 18; cdr3_aa: CASSFTADSGDMNTEAFF; cdr3_nt: TGTGCCAGCAGTTTTACCGCGGACAGCGGCGACATGAACACTGAAGCTTTCTTT
j_call: TRBJ2-1; clone_size: many; v_call: TRBV24-1; d_call: NA; cdr3_length: 15; cdr3_aa: CATGNDKSSYNEQFF; cdr3_nt: TGTGCCACCGGAAATGACAAGAGCTCCTACAATGAGCAGTTCTTC
j_call: TRBJ2-3; clone_size: NA; v_call: TRBV10-3; d_call: TRBD1; cdr3_length: 12; cdr3_aa: CANGQGADTQYF; cdr3_nt: TGTGCCAATGGACAGGGGGCGGATACGCAGTATTTT
j_call: TRBJ2-4; clone_size: many; v_call: TRBV20-1; d_call: NA; cdr3_length: 13; cdr3_aa: CSAIRQHKNIQYF; cdr3_nt: TGCAGTGCTATAAGACAACACAAAAACATTCAGTACTTC
j_call: TRBJ2-4; clone_size: many; v_call: TRBV11-2; d_call: NA; cdr3_length: 15; cdr3_aa: CASSSLTGGRNIQYF; cdr3_nt: TGTGCCAGCAGCTCCTTGACGGGGGGCAGAAACATTCAGTACTTC
j_call: TRBJ2-7; clone_size: many; v_call: TRBV12-3/TRBV12-4; d_call: NA; cdr3_length: 15; cdr3_aa: CASRRTGTLSYEQYF; cdr3_nt: TGTGCCAGCAGACGCACCGGGACTCTCTCCTACGAGCAGTACTTC
j_call: TRBJ2-2; clone_size: many; v_call: TRBV7-9; d_call: NA; cdr3_length: 14; cdr3_aa: CASSLNTNTGELFF; cdr3_nt: TGTGCCAGCAGCTTAAACACGAACACCGGGGAGCTGTTTTTT
j_call: TRBJ2-7; clone_size: many; v_call: TRBV18; d_call: NA; cdr3_length: 15; cdr3_aa: CASSPQGNGVYEQYF; cdr3_nt: TGTGCCAGCTCACCTCAGGGGAATGGTGTCTACGAGCAGTACTTC
j_call: TRBJ1-2; clone_size: many; v_call: TRBV12-3/TRBV12-4; d_call: NA; cdr3_length: 12; cdr3_aa: CASSSSPYGYTF; cdr3_nt: TGTGCCAGCAGTTCCTCGCCCTATGGCTACACCTTC
j_call: TRBJ2-3; clone_size: many; v_call: TRBV7-2; d_call: NA; cdr3_length: 15; cdr3_aa: CASSLVVFGTDTQYF; cdr3_nt: TGTGCCAGCAGCTTAGTCGTCTTTGGCACAGATACGCAGTATTTT
j_call: TRBJ2-2; clone_size: many; v_call: TRBV12-3/TRBV12-4; d_call: TRBD2; cdr3_length: 15; cdr3_aa: CASSLAGGMSGELFF; cdr3_nt: TGTGCCAGCAGTCTGGCCGGGGGGATGTCTGGGGAGCTGTTTTTT
j_call: TRBJ2-7; clone_size: many; v_call: TRBV20-1; d_call: NA; cdr3_length: 13; cdr3_aa: CSAGGADDYEQYF; cdr3_nt: TGCAGTGCTGGGGGAGCGGACGACTACGAGCAGTACTTC
j_call: TRBJ2-3; clone_size: NA; v_call: TRBV6-2/TRBV6-3; d_call: TRBD2; cdr3_length: 19; cdr3_aa: CASRAGLAGGGIVADTQYF; cdr3_nt: TGTGCCAGCAGAGCCGGACTAGCGGGAGGGGGTATTGTAGCAGATACGCAGTATTTT
j_call: TRBJ1-1; clone_size: many; v_call: TRBV28; d_call: NA; cdr3_length: 12; cdr3_aa: CASSLGTGGAFF; cdr3_nt: NA
j_call: TRBJ1-2; clone_size: NA; v_call: TRBV2; d_call: TRBD1; cdr3_length: 15; cdr3_aa: CASDRGTLTNYGYTF; cdr3_nt: TGTGCCAGCGACAGGGGAACACTCACAAATTATGGCTACACCTTC
j_call: TRBJ2-1; clone_size: few; v_call: TRBV9; d_call: TRBD2; cdr3_length: 19; cdr3_aa: CASSGDGPREVRFYNEQFF; cdr3_nt: TGTGCCAGCAGCGGGGATGGACCTCGGGAGGTACGATTCTACAATGAGCAGTTCTTC
j_call: TRBJ2-3; clone_size: NA; v_call: TRBV19; d_call: NA; cdr3_length: 14; cdr3_aa: CASSLGATTDTQYF; cdr3_nt: TGTGCCAGTAGCCTCGGGGCCACCACAGATACGCAGTATTTT
j_call: TRBJ2-7; clone_size: few; v_call: TRBV10-3; d_call: NA; cdr3_length: 12; cdr3_aa: CAIRGTTYEQYF; cdr3_nt: TGTGCCATCAGGGGAACAACCTACGAGCAGTACTTC
j_call: TRBJ2-7; clone_size: many; v_call: TRBV20-1; d_call: NA; cdr3_length: 14; cdr3_aa: CSARNGLASLEQYF; cdr3_nt: TGCAGTGCTAGAAACGGGTTAGCGAGCCTCGAGCAGTACTTC
j_call: TRBJ1-2; clone_size: few; v_call: TRBV2; d_call: TRBD1; cdr3_length: 13; cdr3_aa: CASTQDRGRGYTF; cdr3_nt: TGTGCCAGCACTCAAGACAGGGGGCGAGGCTACACCTTC
j_call: TRBJ2-2; clone_size: many; v_call: TRBV3-1; d_call: NA; cdr3_length: 13; cdr3_aa: CASSQAWLRELFF; cdr3_nt: TGTGCCAGCAGCCAAGCCTGGTTGCGGGAGCTGTTTTTT
j_call: TRBJ1-5; clone_size: many; v_call: TRBV28; d_call: NA; cdr3_length: 16; cdr3_aa: CASSLVNGNSNQPQHF; cdr3_nt: TGTGCCAGCAGTTTAGTCAACGGGAATAGCAATCAGCCCCAGCATTTT
j_call: TRBJ2-5; clone_size: many; v_call: TRBV5-1; d_call: NA; cdr3_length: 11; cdr3_aa: CASQMGGTQYF; cdr3_nt: TGCGCCAGCCAGATGGGAGGGACCCAGTACTTC
j_call: TRBJ2-3; clone_size: NA; v_call: TRBV9; d_call: NA; cdr3_length: 15; cdr3_aa: CASSVAAGLTDTQYF; cdr3_nt: TGTGCCAGCAGCGTAGCGGCAGGATTAACAGATACGCAGTATTTT
j_call: TRBJ2-5; clone_size: many; v_call: TRBV7-2; d_call: TRBD1; cdr3_length: 13; cdr3_aa: CASRAGGVKTQYF; cdr3_nt: TGTGCCAGCAGAGCAGGGGGCGTGAAGACCCAGTACTTC
j_call: TRBJ1-5; clone_size: few; v_call: TRBV20-1; d_call: NA; cdr3_length: 15; cdr3_aa: CSARVGQVSNQPQHF; cdr3_nt: TGCAGTGCTAGGGTCGGACAAGTATCCAATCAGCCCCAGCATTTT
j_call: TRBJ1-3; clone_size: NA; v_call: TRBV20-1; d_call: NA; cdr3_length: 14; cdr3_aa: CSARPQGSGNTIYF; cdr3_nt: TGCAGTGCTAGACCCCAGGGGTCTGGAAACACCATATATTTT
j_call: TRBJ2-4; clone_size: many; v_call: TRBV28; d_call: NA; cdr3_length: 14; cdr3_aa: CASSFDSTKNIQYF; cdr3_nt: TGTGCCAGCAGTTTCGACAGTACCAAAAACATTCAGTACTTC